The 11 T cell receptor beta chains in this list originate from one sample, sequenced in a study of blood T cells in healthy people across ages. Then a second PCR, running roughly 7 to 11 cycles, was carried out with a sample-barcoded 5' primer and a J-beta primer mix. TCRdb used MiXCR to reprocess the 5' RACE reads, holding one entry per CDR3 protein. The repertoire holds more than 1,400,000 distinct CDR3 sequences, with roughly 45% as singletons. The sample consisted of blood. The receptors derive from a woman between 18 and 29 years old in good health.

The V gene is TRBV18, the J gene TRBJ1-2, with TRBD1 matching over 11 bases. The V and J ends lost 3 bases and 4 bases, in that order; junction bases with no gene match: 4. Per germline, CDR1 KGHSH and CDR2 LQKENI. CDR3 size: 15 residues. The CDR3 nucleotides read TGTGCCAGCTCACCGGGCGGGACAGGGGGCTATGGCTACACCTTC. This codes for CASSPGGTGGYGYTF. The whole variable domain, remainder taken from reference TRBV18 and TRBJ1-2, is NAGVMQNPRHLVRRRGQEARLRCSPMKGHSHVYWYRQLPEEGLKFMVYLQKENIIDESGMPKERFSAEFPKEGPSILRIQQVVRGDSAAYFCASSPGGTGGYGYTFGSGTRLTVV.

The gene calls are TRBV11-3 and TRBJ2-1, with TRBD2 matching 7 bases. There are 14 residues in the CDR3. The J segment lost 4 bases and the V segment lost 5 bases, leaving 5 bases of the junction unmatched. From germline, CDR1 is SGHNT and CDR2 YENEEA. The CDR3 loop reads CASSPQRGYNEQFF. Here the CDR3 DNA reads TGTGCCAGCAGCCCCCAGCGGGGATACAATGAGCAGTTCTTC.

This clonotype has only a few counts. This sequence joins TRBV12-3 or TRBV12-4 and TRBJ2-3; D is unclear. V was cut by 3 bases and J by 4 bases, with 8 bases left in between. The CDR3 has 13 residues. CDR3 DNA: TGTGCCAGCAGTTTCGCCCCAGCAGATACGCAGTATTTT. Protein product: CASSFAPADTQYF.

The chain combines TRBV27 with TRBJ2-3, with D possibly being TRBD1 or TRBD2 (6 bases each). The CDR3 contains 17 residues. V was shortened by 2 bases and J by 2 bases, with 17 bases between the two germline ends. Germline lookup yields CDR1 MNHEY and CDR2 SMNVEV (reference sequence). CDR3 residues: CASSLAGGGIPTDTQYF. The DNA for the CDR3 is TGTGCCAGCAGTTTAGCCGGAGGGGGTATTCCCACAGATACGCAGTATTTT.

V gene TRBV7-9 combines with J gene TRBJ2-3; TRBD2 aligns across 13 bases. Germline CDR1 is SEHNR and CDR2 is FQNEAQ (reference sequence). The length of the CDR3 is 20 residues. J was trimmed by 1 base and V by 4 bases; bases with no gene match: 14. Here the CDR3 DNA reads TGTGCCAGCAGCTCCGGTGCCGGGACTAGCGGGAATCGGGGCACAGATACGCAGTATTTT. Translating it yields CASSSGAGTSGNRGTDTQYF.

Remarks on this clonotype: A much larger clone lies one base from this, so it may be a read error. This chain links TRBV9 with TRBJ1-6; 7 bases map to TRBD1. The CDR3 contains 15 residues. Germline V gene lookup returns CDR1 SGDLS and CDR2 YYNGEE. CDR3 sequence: CVSSVEGQYNSPLHF. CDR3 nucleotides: TGTGTCAGCAGCGTAGAGGGACAGTATAATTCACCCCTCCACTTT.

CDR3: CASIGTGGTQYF. CDR3 in DNA: TGTGCCAGCATAGGGACAGGGGGGACCCAGTACTTC. The V gene is TRBV7-9, the J gene TRBJ2-5, with 11 bases fitting TRBD1. This CDR3 is built from 12 residues. Unmatched junction bases numbered 2, after V lost 7 bases and J lost 7 bases. Germline CDR1 and CDR2: SEHNR and FQNEAQ (reference sequence).

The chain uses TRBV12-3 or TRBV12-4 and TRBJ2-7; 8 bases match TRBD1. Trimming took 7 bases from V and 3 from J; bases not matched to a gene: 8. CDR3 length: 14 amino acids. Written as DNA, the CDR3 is TGTGCCAGCACCACGGGACAGGAGATCTACGAGCAGTACTTC. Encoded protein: CASTTGQEIYEQYF.

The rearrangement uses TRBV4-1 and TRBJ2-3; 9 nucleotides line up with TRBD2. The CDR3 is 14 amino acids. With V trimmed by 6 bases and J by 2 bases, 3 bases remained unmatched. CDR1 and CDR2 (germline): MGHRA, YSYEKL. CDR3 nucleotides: TGCGCCAGCAGACGACTAGCGGACACAGATACGCAGTATTTT. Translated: CASRRLADTDTQYF.

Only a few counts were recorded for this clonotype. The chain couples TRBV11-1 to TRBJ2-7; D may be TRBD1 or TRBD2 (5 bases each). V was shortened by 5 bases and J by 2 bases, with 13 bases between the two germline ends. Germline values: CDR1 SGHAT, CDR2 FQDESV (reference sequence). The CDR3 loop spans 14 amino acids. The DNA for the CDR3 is TGTGCCAGCAGCGACACGGGGCGGCCCTACGAGCAGTACTTC. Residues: CASSDTGRPYEQYF.

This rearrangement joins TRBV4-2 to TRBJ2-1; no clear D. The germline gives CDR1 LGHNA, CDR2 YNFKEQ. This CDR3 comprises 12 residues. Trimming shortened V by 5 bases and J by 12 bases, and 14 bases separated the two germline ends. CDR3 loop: CASSWSDDSQFF. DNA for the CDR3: TGTGCCAGCAGCTGGAGCGACGACTCGCAGTTCTTC.